The 2 T cell receptor beta chains in this list originate from one sample, sequenced in a study of Ad26.COV2.S vaccination and SARS-CoV-2 variants (dated by TCRdb to the early 2020s). Library construction relied on the immunoSEQ multiplex PCR assay. As stored in TCRdb, this immuneACCESS dataset retains in-frame rearrangements with V and J assigned. A fraction of the clones does not appear; measured against another copy, unresolved V genes explain less than half of the discrepancy, and the remainder lacks a known reason. Here the sample has some 340,000 clones; over 80% occur a single time. Together, the top ten hold 2.1% of the sample. The treatment or condition label on this specimen signifies: around 19 received Ad26.COV2.S at low or high dose, single or two shots; 5 received placebo; per-sample allocation not given. For vaccine and placebo recipients, repertoires were sequenced using samples collected on day 63 after the first injection.

The sequences come from peripheral blood, collected in a trial of Ad26.COV2.S vaccine versus placebo. All receptors derive from a person between 18 and 60 years old who received the Ad26.COV2.S COVID-19 vaccine or a placebo.

This chain connects TRBV6-1 to TRBJ2-7; D is undetermined. CDR3 size: 14 residues. From germline, CDR1 is MNHNS and CDR2 SASEGT. V was shortened by 3 bases and J by 6 bases, with 15 bases between the two germline ends. In DNA form, the CDR3 reads TGTGCCAGCAGTGAGGTGGGCCGGCCGTTCGAGCAGTACTTC. Encoded protein: CASSEVGRPFEQYF.

The CDR3 DNA sequence: TGTGCCAGCAGTTCCACCCGCCCGTTCGGAAACACCATATATTTT. Protein sequence: CASSSTRPFGNTIYF. The chain links TRBV28 to TRBJ1-3; no clear D. The length of the CDR3 is 15 residues. Germline CDR1 reads MDHEN; CDR2 reads SYDVKM. Trimming left V 4 bases short and J 4 bases short, with 14 bases between.